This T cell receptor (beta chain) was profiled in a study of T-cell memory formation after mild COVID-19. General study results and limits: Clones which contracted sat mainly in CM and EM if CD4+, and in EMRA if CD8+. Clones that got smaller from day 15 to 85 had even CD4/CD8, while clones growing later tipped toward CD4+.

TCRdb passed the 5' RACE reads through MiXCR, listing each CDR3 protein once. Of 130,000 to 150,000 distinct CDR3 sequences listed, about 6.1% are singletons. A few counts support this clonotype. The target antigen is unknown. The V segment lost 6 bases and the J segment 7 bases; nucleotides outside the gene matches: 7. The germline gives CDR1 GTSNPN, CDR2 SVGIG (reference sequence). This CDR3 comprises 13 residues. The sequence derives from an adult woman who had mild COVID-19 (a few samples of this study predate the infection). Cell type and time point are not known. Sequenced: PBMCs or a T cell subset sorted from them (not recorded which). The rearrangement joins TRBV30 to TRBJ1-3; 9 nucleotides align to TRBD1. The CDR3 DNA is TGTGCCTGCCCCGGGACAGGGAGTAACACCATATATTTT. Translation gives CACPGTGSNTIYF. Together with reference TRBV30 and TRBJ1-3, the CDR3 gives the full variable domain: SQTIHQWPATLVQPVGSPLSLECTVEGTSNPNLYWYRQAAGRGLQLLFYSVGIGQISSEVPQNLSASRPQDRQFILSSKKLLLSDSGFYLCACPGTGSNTIYFGEGSWLTVV.